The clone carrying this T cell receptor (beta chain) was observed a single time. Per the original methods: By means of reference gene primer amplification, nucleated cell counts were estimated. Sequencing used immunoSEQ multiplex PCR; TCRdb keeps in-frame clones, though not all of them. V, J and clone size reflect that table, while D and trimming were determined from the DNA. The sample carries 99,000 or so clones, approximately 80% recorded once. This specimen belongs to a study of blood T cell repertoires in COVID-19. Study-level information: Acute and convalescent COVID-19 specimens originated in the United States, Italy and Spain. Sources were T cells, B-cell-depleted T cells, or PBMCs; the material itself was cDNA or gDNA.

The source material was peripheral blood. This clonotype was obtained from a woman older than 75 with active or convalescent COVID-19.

Here the CDR3 DNA reads TGTGCCAGCAGCTTAAGGACAGGGGGCGCGTCTGAAAAACTGTTTTTT. The encoded protein is CASSLRTGGASEKLFF. The rearrangement links TRBV7-8 to TRBJ1-4; 11 bases align to TRBD1. V shed 2 bases and J 7 bases; nucleotides not matched to a gene: 6. CDR1 is SGHVS, CDR2 FQNEAQ, per germline. There are 16 residues in the CDR3.